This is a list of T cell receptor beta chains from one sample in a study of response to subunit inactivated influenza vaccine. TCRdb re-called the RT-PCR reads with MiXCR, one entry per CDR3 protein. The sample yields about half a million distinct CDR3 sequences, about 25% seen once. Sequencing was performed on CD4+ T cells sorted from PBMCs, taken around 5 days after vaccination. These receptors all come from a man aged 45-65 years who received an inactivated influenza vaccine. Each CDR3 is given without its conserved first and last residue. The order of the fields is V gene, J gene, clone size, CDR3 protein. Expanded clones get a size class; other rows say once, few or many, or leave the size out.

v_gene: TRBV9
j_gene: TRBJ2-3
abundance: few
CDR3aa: ASSVDRTRDTQY

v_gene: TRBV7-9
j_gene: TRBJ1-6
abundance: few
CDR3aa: ASSLGHYNSPLH

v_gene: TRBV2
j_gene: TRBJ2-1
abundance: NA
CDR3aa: ASRGTSGFDEQF

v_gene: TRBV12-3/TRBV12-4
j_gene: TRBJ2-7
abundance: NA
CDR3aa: ASSRREEGEQY

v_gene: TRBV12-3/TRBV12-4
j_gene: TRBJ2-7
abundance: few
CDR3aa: ASRPFGRYEQY

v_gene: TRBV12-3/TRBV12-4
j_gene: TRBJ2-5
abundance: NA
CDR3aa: PSTRGRIQETQY

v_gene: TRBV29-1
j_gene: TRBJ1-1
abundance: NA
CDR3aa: SARTAGRTEAF

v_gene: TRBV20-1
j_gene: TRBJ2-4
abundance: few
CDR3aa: SEKGQGADIQY

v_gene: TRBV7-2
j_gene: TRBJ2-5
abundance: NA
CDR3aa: ASSLALGPRSETQY

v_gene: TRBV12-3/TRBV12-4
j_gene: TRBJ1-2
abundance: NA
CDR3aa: ASSLGGQQVGGYT

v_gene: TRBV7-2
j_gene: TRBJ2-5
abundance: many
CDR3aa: ASSYTYSGGGQETQY

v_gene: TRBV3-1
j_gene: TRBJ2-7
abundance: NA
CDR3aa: ARERGGVEQY

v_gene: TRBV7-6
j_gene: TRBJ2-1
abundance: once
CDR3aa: ASSLAPAGEQF

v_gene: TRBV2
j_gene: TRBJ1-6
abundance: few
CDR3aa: ASTEGQGNSPLH

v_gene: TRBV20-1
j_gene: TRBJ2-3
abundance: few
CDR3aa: SAINNLADTDTQY

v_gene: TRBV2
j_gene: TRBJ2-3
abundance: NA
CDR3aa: AFCSPGLAEKSTDTQY

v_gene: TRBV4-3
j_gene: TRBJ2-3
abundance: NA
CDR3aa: ASSQGAWDRGYTDTQY

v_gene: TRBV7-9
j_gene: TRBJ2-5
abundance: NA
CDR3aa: ASSLRTDKETQY

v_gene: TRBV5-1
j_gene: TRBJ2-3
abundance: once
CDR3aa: ASRFGLASTDTQY

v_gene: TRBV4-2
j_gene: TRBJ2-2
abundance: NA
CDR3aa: ASSQAGANTGELF

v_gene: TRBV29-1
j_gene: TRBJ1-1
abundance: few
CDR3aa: SVGRTGGNTEAF

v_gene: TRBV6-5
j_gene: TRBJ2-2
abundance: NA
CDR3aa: ASSLTLRGGTGELF

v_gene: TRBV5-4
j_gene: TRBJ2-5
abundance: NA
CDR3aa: ASSLVTTQETQY

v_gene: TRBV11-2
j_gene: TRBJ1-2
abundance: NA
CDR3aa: ASTSIRRDRGIYGYT

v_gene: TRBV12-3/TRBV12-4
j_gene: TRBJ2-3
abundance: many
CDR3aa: ASSKPTDTQY

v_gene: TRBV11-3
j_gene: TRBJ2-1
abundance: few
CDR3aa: ASSLGTTGGAKQF

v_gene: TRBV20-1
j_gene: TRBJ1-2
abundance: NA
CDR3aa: SARDGPLHT

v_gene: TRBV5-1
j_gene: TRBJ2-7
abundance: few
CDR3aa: ASSLGPTSYEQY

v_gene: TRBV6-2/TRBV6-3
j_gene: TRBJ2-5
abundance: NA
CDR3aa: ASTRNYQETQY

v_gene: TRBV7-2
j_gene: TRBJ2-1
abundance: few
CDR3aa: ASSLAPRLAGVYNEQF

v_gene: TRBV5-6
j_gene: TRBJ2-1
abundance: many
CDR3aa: ASSLGQGYNEQF

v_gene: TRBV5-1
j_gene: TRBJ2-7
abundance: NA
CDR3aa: ASSRGRKDEQY

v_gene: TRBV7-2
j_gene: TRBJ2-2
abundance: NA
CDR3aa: ASNPGGLDTGELF

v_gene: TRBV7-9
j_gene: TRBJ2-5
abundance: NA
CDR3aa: ASSLKTGNNQETQY

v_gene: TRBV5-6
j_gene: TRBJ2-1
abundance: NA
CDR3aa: ASNLRGGSSEQF

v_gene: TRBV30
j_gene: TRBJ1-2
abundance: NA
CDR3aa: AWWDRVGYGYT

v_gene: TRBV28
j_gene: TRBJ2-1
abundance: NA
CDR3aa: ASSTYRQGRDEQF

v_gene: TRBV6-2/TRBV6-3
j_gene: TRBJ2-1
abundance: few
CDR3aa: ASSRVKRESSYNEQF

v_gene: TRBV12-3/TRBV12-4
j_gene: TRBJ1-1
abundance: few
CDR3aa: ASSEGLGTEAF

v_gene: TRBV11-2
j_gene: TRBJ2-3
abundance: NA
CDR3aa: ASSAGLAGHRQY